This passage covers 3 T cell receptor beta chains from one sample sequenced in a study of beta chain features in type 1 diabetes. Study-wide findings and caveats: Type 1 diabetes patients had TCRB CDR3s that were shorter (moderately but significantly so) in all four CD4+ subsets.

cDNA synthesis used the whole RNA isolate, giving expressed TCRB sequences. Clones were sequenced by immunoSEQ multiplex PCR, and TCRdb holds only the in-frame ones, with some missing. This table has more than 550,000 clones, 11% to 15% appearing once. Which antigens these TCRs recognize remains unknown. The material sequenced was naive CD4+ T cells from blood. All receptors derive from a young man with type 1 diabetes.

J is TRBJ2-2 and V is TRBV9; D may be TRBD1 (5 bases). This CDR3 comprises 14 residues. Trimming took off 2 bases at V and 2 bases at J, with 7 bases between the two ends. Germline values: CDR1 SGDLS, CDR2 YYNGEE. CDR3 sequence reads: CASSVDRNTGELFF. DNA of the CDR3: TGTGCCAGCAGCGTCGACAGAAACACCGGGGAGCTGTTTTTT.

J is TRBJ1-5 and V is TRBV19, with D hard to call. Germline loops: CDR1 LNHDA, CDR2 SQIVND (reference sequence). Trimming took off 7 bases at V and 2 bases at J, with 6 bases between the two ends. The CDR3 contains 12 residues. CDR3 nucleotides: TGTGCCAGTAAGGCAGGCAATCAGCCCCAGCATTTT. Its protein is CASKAGNQPQHF.

This clone has only a few counts. This rearrangement joins TRBV5-1 to TRBJ2-5; the D is unclear. CDR1 and CDR2 from the germline V gene are SGHRS and YFSETQ. The CDR3 sequence is 14 residues long. Trimming left V 2 bases short and J 4 bases short, with 12 bases between. The CDR3 bases are TGCGCCAGCAGCTTTCAGACGAATGGAGAGACCCAGTACTTC. Translated: CASSFQTNGETQYF.